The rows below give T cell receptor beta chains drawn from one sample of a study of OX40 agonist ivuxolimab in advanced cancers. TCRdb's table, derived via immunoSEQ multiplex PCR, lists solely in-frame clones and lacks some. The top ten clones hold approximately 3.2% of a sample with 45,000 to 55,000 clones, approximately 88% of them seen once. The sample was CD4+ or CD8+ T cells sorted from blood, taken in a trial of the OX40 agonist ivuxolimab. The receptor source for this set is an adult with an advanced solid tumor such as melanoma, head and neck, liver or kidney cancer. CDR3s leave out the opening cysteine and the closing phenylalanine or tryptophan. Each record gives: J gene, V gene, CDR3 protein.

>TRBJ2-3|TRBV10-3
AISEWLAGGTDTQY
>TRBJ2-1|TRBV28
ASRSRLAGGNNEQF
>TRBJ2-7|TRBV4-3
ASTGLAGSGTSYEQY
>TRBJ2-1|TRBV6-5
ASSYSIMRNEQF
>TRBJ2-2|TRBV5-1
ASSLADRISNTGELF
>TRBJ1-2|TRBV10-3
AISEPGERGYT
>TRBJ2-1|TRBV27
ASSLSAVSSYNEQF
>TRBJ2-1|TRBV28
ASSPIPMRIDEQF
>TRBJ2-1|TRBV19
ASTRRGGLEYNEQF
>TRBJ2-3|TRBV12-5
ASGLIGGAADTQY
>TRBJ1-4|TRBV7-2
ASSLAGTNEKLF